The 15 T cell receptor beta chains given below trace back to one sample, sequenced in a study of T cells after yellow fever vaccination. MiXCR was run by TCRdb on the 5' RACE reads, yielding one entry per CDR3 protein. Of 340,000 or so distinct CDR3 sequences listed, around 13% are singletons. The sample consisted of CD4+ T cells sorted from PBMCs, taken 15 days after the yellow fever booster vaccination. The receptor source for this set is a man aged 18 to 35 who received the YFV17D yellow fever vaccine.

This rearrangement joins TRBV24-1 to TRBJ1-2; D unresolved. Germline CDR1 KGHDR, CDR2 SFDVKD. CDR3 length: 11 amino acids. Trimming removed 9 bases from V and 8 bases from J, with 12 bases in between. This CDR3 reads CATSAGRGYTF. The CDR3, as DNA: TGTGCCACCTCGGCGGGCCGGGGCTACACCTTC.

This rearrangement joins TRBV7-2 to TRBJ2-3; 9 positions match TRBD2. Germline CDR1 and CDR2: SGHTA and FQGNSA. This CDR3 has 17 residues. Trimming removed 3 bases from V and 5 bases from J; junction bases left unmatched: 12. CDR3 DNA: TGTGCCAGCAGCTTGGAGAGAGCGGGGGGTAAGGGAGATACGCAGTATTTT. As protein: CASSLERAGGKGDTQYF. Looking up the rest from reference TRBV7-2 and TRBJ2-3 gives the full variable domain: GAGVSQSPSNKVTEKGKDVELRCDPISGHTALYWYRQSLGQGLEFLIYFQGNSAPDKSGLPSDRFSAERTGGSVSTLTIQRTQQEDSAVYLCASSLERAGGKGDTQYFGPGTRLTVL.

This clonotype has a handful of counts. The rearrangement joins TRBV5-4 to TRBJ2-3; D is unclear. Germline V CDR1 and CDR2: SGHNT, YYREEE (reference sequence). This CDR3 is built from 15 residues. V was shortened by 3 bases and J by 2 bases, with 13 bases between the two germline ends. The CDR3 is CASSSRLAPTDTQYF. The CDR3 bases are TGTGCCAGCAGCTCGCGACTCGCCCCCACAGATACGCAGTATTTT.

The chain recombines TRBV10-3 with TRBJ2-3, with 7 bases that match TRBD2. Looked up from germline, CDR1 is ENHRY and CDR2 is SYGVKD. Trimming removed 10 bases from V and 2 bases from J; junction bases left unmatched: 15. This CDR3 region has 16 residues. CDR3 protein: CATRQWGEGYTDTQYF. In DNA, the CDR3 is TGTGCCACCCGCCAATGGGGGGAGGGGTACACAGATACGCAGTATTTT.

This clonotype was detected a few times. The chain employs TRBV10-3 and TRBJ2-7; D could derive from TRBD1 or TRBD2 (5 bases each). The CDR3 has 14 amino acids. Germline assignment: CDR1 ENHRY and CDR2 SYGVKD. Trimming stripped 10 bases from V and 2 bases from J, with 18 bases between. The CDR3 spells CASIPGRQTYEQYF. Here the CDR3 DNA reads TGTGCCAGCATTCCGGGGCGGCAAACCTACGAGCAGTACTTC.

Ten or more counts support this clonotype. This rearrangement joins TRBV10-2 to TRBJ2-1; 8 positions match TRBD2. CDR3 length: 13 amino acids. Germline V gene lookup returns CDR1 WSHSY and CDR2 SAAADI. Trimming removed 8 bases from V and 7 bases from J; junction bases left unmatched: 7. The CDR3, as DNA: TGCGCCAGCCTGGGCGGGGGGATAAATGAGCAGTTCTTC. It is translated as CASLGGGINEQFF.

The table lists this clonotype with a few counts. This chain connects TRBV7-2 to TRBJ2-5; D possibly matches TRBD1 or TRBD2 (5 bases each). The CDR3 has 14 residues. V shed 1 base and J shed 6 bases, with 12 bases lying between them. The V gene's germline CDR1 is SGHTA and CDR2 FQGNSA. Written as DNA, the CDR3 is TGTGCCAGCAGCTTAGGGGGGACGGTAAAGACCCAGTACTTC. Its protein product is CASSLGGTVKTQYF. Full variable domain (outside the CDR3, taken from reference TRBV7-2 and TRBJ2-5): GAGVSQSPSNKVTEKGKDVELRCDPISGHTALYWYRQSLGQGLEFLIYFQGNSAPDKSGLPSDRFSAERTGGSVSTLTIQRTQQEDSAVYLCASSLGGTVKTQYFGPGTRLLVL.

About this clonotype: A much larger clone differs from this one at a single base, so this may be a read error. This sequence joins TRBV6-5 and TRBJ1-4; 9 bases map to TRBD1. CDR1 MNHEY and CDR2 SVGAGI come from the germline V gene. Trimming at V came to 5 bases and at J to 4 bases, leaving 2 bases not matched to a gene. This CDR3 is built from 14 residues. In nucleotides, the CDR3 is TGTGCCAGCAGTCGGACAGGGGATAATGAAAAACTGTTTTTT. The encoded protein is CASSRTGDNEKLFF.

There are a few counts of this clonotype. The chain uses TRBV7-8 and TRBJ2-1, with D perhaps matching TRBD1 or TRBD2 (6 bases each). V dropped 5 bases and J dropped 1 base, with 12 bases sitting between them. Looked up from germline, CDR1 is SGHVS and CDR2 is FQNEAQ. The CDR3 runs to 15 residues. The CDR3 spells CASSPRGGSYNEQFF. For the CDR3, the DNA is TGTGCCAGCAGCCCGAGAGGGGGGTCCTACAATGAGCAGTTCTTC.

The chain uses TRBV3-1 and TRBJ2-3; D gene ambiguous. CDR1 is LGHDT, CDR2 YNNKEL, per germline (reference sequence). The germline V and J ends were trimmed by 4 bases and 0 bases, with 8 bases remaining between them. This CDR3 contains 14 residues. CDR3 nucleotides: TGTGCCAGCAGCCGGGTGGCTAGCACAGATACGCAGTATTTT. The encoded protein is CASSRVASTDTQYF.

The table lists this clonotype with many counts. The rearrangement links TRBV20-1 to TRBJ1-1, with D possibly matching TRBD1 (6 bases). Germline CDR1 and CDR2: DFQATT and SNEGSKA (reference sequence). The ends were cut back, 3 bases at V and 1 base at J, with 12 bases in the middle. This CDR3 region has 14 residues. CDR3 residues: CSASNGGPNTEAFF. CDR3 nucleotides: TGCAGTGCTAGTAATGGGGGGCCGAACACTGAAGCTTTCTTT.

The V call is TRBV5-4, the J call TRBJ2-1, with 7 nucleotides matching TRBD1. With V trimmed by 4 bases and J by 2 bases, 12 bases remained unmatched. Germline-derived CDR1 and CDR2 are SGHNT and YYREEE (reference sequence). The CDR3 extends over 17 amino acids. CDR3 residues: CASSPVVGTAPYNEQFF. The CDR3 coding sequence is TGTGCCAGCAGCCCGGTGGTAGGGACAGCACCCTACAATGAGCAGTTCTTC.

The CDR3 is CASSQVVYFPGGNEQFF. The CDR3 nucleotides read TGCGCCAGCAGCCAAGTAGTGTATTTCCCAGGGGGCAATGAGCAGTTCTTC. The chain employs TRBV4-3 and TRBJ2-1; 7 bases are shared with TRBD1. Unmatched junction bases numbered 12, after V lost 1 base and J lost 6 bases. Germline V gene data show CDR1 as LGHNA and CDR2 as YSLEER. The CDR3 runs 17 residues.

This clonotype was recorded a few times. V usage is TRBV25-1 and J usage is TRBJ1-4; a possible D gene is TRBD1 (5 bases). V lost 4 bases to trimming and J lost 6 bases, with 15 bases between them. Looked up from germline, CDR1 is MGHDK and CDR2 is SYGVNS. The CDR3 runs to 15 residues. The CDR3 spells CASSVQGVSYEKLFF. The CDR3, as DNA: TGTGCCAGCAGTGTCCAGGGCGTATCGTATGAAAAACTGTTTTTT.

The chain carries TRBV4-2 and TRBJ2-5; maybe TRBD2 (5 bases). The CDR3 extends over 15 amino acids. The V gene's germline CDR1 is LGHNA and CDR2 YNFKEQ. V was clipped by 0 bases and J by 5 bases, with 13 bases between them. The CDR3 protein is CASSQDLALGETQYF. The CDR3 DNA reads TGTGCCAGCAGCCAAGACCTAGCTTTAGGCGAGACCCAGTACTTC.